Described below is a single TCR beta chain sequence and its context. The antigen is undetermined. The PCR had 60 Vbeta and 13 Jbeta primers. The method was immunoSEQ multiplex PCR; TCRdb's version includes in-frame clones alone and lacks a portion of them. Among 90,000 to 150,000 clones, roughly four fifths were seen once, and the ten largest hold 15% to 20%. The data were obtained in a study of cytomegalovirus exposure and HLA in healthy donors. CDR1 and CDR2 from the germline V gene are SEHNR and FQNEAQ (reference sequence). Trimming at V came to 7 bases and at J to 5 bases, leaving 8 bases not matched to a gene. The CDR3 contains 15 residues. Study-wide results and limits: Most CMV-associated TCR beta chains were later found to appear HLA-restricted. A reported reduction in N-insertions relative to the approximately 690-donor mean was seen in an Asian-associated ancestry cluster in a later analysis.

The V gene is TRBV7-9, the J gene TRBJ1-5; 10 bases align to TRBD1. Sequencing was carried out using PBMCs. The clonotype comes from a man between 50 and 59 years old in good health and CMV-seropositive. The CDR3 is CASTGTGEDDQPQHF. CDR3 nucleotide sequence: TGTGCCAGCACCGGGACAGGGGAGGATGATCAGCCCCAGCATTTT.